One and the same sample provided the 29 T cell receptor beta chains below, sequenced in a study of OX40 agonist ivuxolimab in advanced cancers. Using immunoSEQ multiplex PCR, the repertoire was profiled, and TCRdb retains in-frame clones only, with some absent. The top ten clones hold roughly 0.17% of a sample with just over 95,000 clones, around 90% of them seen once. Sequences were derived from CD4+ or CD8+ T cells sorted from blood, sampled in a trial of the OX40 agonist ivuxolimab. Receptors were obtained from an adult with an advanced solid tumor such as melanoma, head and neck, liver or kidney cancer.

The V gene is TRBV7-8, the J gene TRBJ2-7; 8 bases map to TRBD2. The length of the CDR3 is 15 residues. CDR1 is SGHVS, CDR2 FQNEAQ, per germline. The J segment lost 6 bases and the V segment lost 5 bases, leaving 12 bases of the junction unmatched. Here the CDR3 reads CASSPDTGGRGEQYF. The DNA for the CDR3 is TGTGCCAGCAGCCCCGATACGGGAGGGAGGGGCGAGCAGTACTTC.

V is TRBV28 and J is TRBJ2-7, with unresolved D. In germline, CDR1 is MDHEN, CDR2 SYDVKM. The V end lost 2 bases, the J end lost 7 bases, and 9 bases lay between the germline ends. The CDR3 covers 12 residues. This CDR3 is CASSLVLGEQYF. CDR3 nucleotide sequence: TGTGCCAGCAGTTTAGTCTTGGGGGAGCAGTACTTC.

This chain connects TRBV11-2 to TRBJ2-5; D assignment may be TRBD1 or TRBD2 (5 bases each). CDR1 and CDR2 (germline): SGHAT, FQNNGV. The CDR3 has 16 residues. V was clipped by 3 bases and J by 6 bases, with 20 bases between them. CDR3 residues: CASSFVRGVPGKTQYF. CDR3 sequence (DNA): TGTGCCAGCAGCTTCGTAAGGGGAGTCCCAGGAAAGACCCAGTACTTC.

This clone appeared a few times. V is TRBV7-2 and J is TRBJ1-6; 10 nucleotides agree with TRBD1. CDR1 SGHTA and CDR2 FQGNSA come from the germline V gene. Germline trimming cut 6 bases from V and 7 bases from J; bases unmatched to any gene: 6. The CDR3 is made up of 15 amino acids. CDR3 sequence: CASRAGTGENSPLHF. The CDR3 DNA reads TGTGCCAGCAGAGCGGGGACAGGGGAAAATTCACCCCTCCACTTT.

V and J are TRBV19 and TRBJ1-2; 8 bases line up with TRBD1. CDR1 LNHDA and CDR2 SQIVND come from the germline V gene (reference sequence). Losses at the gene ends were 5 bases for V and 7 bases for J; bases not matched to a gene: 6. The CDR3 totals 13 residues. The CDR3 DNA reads TGTGCCAGTAGTTCCAGGGGGCGACGTGGCTACACCTTC. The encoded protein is CASSSRGRRGYTF.

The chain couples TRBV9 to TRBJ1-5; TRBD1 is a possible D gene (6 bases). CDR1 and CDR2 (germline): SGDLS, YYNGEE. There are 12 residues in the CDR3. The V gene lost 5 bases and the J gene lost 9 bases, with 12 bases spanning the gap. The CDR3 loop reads CASRPTGSPQHF. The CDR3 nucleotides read TGTGCCAGCAGACCCACAGGGTCGCCCCAGCATTTT.

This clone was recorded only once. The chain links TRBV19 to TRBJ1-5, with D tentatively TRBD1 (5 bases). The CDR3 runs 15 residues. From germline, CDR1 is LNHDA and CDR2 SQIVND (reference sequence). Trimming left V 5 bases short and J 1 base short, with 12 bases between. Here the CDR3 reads CASSPLDRSNQPQHF. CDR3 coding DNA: TGTGCCAGTAGTCCTCTAGACAGAAGCAATCAGCCCCAGCATTTT.

CDR3 coding DNA: TGTGCCAGCAGTTTCACGGGGGGGTTCAACGAGCAGTACTTC. Encoded protein: CASSFTGGFNEQYF. This sequence joins TRBV28 and TRBJ2-7; 8 nucleotides line up with TRBD2. Germline V gives CDR1 MDHEN, CDR2 SYDVKM. V lost 3 bases, J lost 5 bases, and 6 bases stayed unmatched. The CDR3 is 14 residues long.

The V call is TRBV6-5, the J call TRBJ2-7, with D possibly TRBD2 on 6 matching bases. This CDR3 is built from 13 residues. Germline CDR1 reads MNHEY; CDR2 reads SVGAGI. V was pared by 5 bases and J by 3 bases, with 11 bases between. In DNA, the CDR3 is TGTGCCAGCAGTCCTCGGGGGAACTACGAGCAGTACTTC. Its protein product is CASSPRGNYEQYF.

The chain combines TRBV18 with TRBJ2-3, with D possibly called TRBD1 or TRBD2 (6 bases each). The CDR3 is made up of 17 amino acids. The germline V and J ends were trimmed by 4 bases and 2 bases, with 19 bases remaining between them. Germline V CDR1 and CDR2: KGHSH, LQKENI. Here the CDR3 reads CASSLDRGRTHTDTQYF. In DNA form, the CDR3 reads TGTGCCAGCTCACTGGATAGGGGGAGGACCCACACAGATACGCAGTATTTT.

The CDR3 is CASRPGYIGTEAFF. For the CDR3, the DNA is TGTGCCAGCAGGCCAGGGTACATTGGTACTGAAGCTTTCTTT. The chain joins TRBV6-1 to TRBJ1-1; D is perhaps TRBD1 (5 bases). V gave up 6 bases and J gave up 5 bases, with 16 bases separating them. Germline V gene lookup returns CDR1 MNHNS and CDR2 SASEGT. The CDR3 spans 14 residues.

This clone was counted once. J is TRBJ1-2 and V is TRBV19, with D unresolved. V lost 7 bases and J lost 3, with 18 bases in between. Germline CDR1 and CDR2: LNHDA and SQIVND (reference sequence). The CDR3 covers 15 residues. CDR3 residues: CASTSHFSGDYGYTF. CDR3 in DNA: TGTGCCAGTACATCCCACTTCAGTGGGGACTATGGCTACACCTTC.

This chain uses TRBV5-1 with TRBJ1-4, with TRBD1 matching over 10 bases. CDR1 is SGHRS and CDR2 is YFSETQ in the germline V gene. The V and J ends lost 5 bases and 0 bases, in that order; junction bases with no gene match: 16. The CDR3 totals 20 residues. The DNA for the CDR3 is TGCGCCAGCAGTTTCGGGACAGGGGCTACACTCATTGCAACTAATGAAAAACTGTTTTTT. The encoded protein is CASSFGTGATLIATNEKLFF.

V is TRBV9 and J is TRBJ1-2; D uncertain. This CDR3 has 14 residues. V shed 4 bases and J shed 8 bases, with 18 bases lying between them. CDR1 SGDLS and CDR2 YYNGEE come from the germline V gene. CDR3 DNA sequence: TGTGCCAGCAGCCCCCAGGACCTCGCCAGAGGCTACACCTTC. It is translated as CASSPQDLARGYTF.

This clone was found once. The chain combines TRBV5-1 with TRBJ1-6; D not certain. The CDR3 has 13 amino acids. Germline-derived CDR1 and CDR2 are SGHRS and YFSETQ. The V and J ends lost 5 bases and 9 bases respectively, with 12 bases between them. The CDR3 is CASSWDLISPLHF. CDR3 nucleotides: TGCGCCAGCAGTTGGGATCTTATTTCACCCCTCCACTTT.

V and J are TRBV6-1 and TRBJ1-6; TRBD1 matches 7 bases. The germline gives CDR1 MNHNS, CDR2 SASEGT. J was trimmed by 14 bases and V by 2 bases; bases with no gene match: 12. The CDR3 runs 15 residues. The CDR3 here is CASSEMGTVRMALHF. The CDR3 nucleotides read TGTGCCAGCAGTGAAATGGGGACAGTTCGAATGGCCCTCCACTTT.

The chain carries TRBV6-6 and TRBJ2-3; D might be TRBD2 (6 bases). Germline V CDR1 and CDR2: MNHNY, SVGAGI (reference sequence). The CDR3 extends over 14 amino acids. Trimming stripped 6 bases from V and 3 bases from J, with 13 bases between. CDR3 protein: CASRVMGRTDTQYF. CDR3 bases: TGTGCCAGCAGGGTCATGGGGAGGACAGATACGCAGTATTTT.

The CDR3: CASSSPSESSTDTQYF. The CDR3 nucleotides read TGTGCCAGCAGTTCCCCCAGCGAATCCTCCACAGATACGCAGTATTTT. The rearrangement joins TRBV27 to TRBJ2-3, with unresolved D. Germline V gives CDR1 MNHEY, CDR2 SMNVEV (reference sequence). This CDR3 is 16 amino acids long. V dropped 4 bases and J dropped 2 bases, with 16 bases sitting between them.

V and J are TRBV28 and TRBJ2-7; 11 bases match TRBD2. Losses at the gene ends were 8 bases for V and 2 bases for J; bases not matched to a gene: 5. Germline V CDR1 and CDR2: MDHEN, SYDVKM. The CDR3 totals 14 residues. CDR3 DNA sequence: TGTGCCAGCTGCCCACTAGCGGGGGCCTACGAGCAGTACTTC. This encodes CASCPLAGAYEQYF.

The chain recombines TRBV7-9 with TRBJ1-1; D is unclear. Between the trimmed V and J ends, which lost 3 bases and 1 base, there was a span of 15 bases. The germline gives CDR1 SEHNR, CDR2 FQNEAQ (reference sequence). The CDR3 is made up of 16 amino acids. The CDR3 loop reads CASSLGVGNPNTEAFF. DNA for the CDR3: TGTGCCAGCAGCTTGGGTGTGGGCAACCCGAACACTGAAGCTTTCTTT.

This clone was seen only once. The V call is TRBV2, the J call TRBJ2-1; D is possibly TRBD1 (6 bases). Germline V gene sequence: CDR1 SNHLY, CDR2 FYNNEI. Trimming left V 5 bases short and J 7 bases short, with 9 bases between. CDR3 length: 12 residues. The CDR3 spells CASSRGGNEQFF. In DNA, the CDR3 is TGTGCCAGCAGTCGAGGGGGAAATGAGCAGTTCTTC.

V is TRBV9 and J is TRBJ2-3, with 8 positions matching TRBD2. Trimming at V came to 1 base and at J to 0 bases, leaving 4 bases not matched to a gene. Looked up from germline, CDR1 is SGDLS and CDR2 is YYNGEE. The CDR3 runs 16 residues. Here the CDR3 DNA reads TGTGCCAGCAGCGTACGAGCGGGAGATAGCACAGATACGCAGTATTTT. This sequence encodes CASSVRAGDSTDTQYF.

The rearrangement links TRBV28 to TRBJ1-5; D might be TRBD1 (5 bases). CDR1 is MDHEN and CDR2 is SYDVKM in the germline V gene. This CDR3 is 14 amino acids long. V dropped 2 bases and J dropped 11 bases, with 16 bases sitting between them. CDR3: CASSLGGLVGTQHF. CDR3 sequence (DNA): TGTGCCAGCAGTTTAGGGGGACTTGTTGGAACCCAGCATTTT.

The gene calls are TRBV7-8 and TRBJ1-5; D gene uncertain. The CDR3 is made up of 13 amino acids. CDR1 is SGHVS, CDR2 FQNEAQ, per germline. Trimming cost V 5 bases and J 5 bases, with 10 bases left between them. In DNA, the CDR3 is TGTGCCAGCAGCCCCTCCTGGCATCAGCCCCAGCATTTT. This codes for CASSPSWHQPQHF.

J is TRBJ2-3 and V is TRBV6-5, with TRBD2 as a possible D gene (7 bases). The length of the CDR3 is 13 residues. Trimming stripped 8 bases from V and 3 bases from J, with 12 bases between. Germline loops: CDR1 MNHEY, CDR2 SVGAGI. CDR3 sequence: CASWGGRTDTQYF. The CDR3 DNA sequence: TGTGCCAGCTGGGGGGGCCGGACAGATACGCAGTATTTT.

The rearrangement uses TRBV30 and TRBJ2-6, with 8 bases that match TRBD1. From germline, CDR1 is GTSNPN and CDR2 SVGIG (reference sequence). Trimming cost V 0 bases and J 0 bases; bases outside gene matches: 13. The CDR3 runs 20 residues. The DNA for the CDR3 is TGTGCCTGGAGTGTGCCGGACAGGGCTCTTTGGAACTCTGGGGCCAACGTCCTGACTTTC. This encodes CAWSVPDRALWNSGANVLTF.

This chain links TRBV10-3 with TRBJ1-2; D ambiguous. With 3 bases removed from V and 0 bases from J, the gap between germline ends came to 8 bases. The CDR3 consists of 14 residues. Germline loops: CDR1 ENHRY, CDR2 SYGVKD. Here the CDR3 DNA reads TGTGCCATCAGTGAAGGGAGCCCTAACTATGGCTACACCTTC. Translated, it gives CAISEGSPNYGYTF.

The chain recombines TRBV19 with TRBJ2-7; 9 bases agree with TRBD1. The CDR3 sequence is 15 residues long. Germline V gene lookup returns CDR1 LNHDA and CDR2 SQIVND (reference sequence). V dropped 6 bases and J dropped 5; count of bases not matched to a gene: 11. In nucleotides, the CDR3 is TGTGCCAGTAGACCATCCCGGGACAGGGCGAACGAGCAGTACTTC. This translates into CASRPSRDRANEQYF.

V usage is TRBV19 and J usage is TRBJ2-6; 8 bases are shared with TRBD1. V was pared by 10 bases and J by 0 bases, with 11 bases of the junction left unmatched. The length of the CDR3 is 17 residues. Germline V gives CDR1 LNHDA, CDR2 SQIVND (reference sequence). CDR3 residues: CATLRQGALSGANVLTF. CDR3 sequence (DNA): TGTGCCACCCTTCGGCAGGGGGCTCTCTCTGGGGCCAACGTCCTGACTTTC.